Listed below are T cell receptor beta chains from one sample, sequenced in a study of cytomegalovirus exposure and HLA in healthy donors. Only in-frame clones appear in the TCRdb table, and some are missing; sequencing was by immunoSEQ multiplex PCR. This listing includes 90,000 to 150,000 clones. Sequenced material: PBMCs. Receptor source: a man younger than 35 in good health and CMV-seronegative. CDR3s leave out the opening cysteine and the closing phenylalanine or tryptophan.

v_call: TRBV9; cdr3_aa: ASSAEETQY
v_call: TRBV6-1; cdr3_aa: ASSLRIRGSEQY
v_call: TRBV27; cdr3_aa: ASSSTTGTSGANVLT
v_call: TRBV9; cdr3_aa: ASSGIAGGGTDTQY
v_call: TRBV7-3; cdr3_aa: ASSDSQETQY
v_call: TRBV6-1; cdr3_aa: ASSTLAYEQY
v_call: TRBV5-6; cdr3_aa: ASSLNPSSYNSPLH
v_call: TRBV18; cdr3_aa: ASSLDSSNEQF
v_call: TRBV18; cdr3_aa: ASSRQNYNEQF
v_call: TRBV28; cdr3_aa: ASSWGSGGPYGYT
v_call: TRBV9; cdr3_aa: ASSVAQGLAGTGELF
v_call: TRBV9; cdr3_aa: ASGGAGRAF
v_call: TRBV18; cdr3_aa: ASSQQGGPLNYGYT
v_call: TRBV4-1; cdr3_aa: ASSLRGRGQPQH
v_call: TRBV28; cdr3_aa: ASSPSGRPREQY
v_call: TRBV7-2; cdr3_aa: ASSREGLTNEKLF
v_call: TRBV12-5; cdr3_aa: ASGPKTDTQY
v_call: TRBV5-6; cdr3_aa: ASSLGAGRKLF
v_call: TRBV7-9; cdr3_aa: ASSLTPPVEQY
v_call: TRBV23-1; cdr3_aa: ASRRNQETQY
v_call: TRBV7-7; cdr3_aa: ASSRYRAVYGYT
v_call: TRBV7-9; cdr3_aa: ASSLAGGYEQY
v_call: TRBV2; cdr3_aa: ASIIGEDTEAF
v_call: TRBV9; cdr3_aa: ASSVVSGTNTGELF
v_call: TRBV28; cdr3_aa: ASSSPFQGANEKLF
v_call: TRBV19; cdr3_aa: ASSIATSGRYNEQF
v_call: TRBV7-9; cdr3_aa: ASSLRQGSGNTIY
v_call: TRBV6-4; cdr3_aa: ASSDGGGTDTQY
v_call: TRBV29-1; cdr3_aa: SVEAVGFQSYEQY
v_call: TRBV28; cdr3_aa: ASSGAGEDSNQPQH
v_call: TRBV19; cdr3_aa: ASSISQGGIGTGELF
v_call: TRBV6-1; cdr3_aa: ASSEMEGQGGETQY
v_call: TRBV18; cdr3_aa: ASSPTGRGETQY
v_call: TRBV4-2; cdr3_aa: ASSQDFTAGEAF
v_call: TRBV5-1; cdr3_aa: ASSFRETQY
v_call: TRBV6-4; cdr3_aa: ASSDSGTNYNEQF
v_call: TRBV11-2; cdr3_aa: ASSQRGTGPYEQY
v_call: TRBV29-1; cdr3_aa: SVGQGNTGELF
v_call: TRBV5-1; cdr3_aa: ASRVGTAQETQY
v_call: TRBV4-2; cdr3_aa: ASSQREANEKLF